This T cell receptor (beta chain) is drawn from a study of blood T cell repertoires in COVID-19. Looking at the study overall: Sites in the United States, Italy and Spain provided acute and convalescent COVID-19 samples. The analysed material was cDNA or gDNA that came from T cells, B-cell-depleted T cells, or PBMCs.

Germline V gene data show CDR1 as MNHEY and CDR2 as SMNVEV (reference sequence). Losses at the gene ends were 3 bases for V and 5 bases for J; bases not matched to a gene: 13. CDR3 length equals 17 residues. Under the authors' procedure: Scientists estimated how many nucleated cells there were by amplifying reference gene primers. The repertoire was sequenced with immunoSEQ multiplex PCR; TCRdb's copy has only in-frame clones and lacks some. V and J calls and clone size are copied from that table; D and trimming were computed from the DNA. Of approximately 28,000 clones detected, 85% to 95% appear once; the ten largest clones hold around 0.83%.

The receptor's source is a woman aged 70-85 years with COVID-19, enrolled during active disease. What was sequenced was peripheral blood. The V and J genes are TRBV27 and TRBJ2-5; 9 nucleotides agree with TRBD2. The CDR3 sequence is CASSFGSGSAKVETQYF. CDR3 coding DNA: TGTGCCAGCAGTTTTGGTAGCGGGAGTGCAAAGGTGGAGACCCAGTACTTC.